This entry lists 22 T cell receptor beta chains sequenced from one sample in a study of blood T cell repertoires in COVID-19. Produced via immunoSEQ multiplex PCR; TCRdb's table is partial and in-frame only. The data contain about 170,000 clones, around 89% of them singletons. Sample: peripheral blood. The receptors were sampled from a man aged 50 to 60 who had recovered from COVID-19.

The chain employs TRBV18 and TRBJ1-5, with 11 bases that match TRBD1. In germline, CDR1 is KGHSH, CDR2 LQKENI. V lost 5 bases and J lost 4; bases outside the gene matches: 4. The CDR3 extends over 15 amino acids. The chain's CDR3 is CASSTGTGGNQPQHF. The DNA for the CDR3 is TGTGCCAGCTCAACAGGGACAGGGGGAAATCAGCCCCAGCATTTT.

The chain combines TRBV4-2 with TRBJ2-7, with TRBD1 matching over 7 bases. V was pared by 4 bases and J by 5 bases, with 11 bases of the junction left unmatched. The germline V gene has CDR1 LGHNA and CDR2 YNFKEQ. The CDR3 runs 15 residues. This CDR3 is CASSLIAGQADEQYF. Written as DNA, the CDR3 is TGTGCCAGCAGCCTTATCGCCGGACAGGCCGACGAGCAGTACTTC.

A single count supports this clone. This chain joins TRBV30 and TRBJ1-2; 7 positions agree with TRBD1. This CDR3 is built from 14 residues. Per germline, CDR1 GTSNPN and CDR2 SVGIG (reference sequence). After removal of 0 bases from V and 2 bases from J, the junction contained 3 bases not matched to a gene. Here the CDR3 DNA reads TGTGCCTGGAGTGTAACAGGGGAAAACTATGGCTACACCTTC. This translates into CAWSVTGENYGYTF. The full variable domain, rest sourced from reference TRBV30 and TRBJ1-2, is SQTIHQWPATLVQPVGSPLSLECTVEGTSNPNLYWYRQAAGRGLQLLFYSVGIGQISSEVPQNLSASRPQDRQFILSSKKLLLSDSGFYLCAWSVTGENYGYTFGSGTRLTVV.

This chain joins TRBV6-6 and TRBJ1-2; D is perhaps TRBD1 (6 bases). V dropped 5 bases and J dropped 3 bases, with 10 bases sitting between them. CDR1 and CDR2 (germline): MNHNY, SVGAGI (reference sequence). The CDR3 is made up of 13 amino acids. The CDR3 here is CASSQGFDYGYTF. The CDR3, as DNA: TGTGCCAGCAGTCAGGGGTTTGACTATGGCTACACCTTC.

This clone was picked up a small number of times. The V and J genes are TRBV7-3 and TRBJ1-1, with TRBD1 matching 9 bases. V shed 4 bases, J shed 3 bases, and the junction held 3 bases outside the gene matches. The CDR3 has 14 residues. Germline-derived CDR1 and CDR2 are SGHTA and FQGTGA. The CDR3 loop is CASSSGQGHTEAFF. As DNA, the CDR3 is TGTGCCAGCAGCTCGGGACAGGGACACACTGAAGCTTTCTTT.

V gene TRBV28 combines with J gene TRBJ2-7; the match to TRBD1 covers 9 bases. Germline CDR1 and CDR2: MDHEN and SYDVKM. The V gene end was trimmed by 6 bases and the J gene end by 1 base; junction bases not matched to a gene: 7. This CDR3 has 15 amino acids. The CDR3 coding sequence is TGTGCCAGCAGACCTGGGGACAGGGAGTCCTACGAGCAGTACTTC. It codes for CASRPGDRESYEQYF.

The chain has TRBV6-6 and TRBJ2-1, with TRBD2 matching 9 bases. Germline V lookup: CDR1 MNHNY, CDR2 SVGAGI (reference sequence). The CDR3 is 15 amino acids. The ends lost 7 bases at V and 0 bases at J; junction bases unmatched: 4. In nucleotides, the CDR3 is TGTGCCAGCACCATTAGCGGGAGCTCCTACAATGAGCAGTTCTTC. It encodes CASTISGSSYNEQFF.

This chain links TRBV7-2 with TRBJ1-3, with D tentatively TRBD1 (5 bases). The CDR3 is 13 residues long. Trimming took off 4 bases at V and 4 bases at J, with 8 bases between the two ends. Germline V gene lookup returns CDR1 SGHTA and CDR2 FQGNSA. This CDR3 is CASSSTAGNTIYF. CDR3 sequence (DNA): TGTGCCAGCAGCTCGACAGCGGGAAACACCATATATTTT.

This rearrangement joins TRBV5-1 to TRBJ2-7, with TRBD2 matching over 14 bases. CDR3 length equals 16 residues. CDR1 SGHRS and CDR2 YFSETQ come from the germline V gene. The ends lost 3 bases at V and 5 bases at J; junction bases unmatched: 7. The chain's CDR3 is CASSSGTSGSFHEQYF. The CDR3 nucleotides read TGCGCCAGCAGCTCCGGGACTAGCGGGAGCTTTCACGAGCAGTACTTC.

This chain connects TRBV28 to TRBJ2-7, with D possibly being TRBD2 (5 bases). CDR1 and CDR2 from the germline V gene are MDHEN and SYDVKM. V was cut by 2 bases and J by 3 bases, with 5 bases left in between. CDR3 length equals 12 residues. CDR3 in DNA: TGTGCCAGCAGTTTACGGGGCTACGAGCAGTACTTC. Translating gives CASSLRGYEQYF.

CDR3 loop: CASSARLDHTDTQYF. The CDR3, as DNA: TGTGCCAGCAGTGCAAGACTGGATCACACAGATACGCAGTATTTT. The chain uses TRBV28 and TRBJ2-3; D uncertain. The CDR3 runs 15 residues. The V end was cut by 5 bases, the J end by 2 bases, with 14 bases between. Germline loops: CDR1 MDHEN, CDR2 SYDVKM.

The chain carries TRBV3-1 (or the pseudogene TRBV3-2) and TRBJ1-6; 9 nucleotides line up with TRBD1. The CDR3 spans 16 residues. V trimming: 4 bases; J trimming: 13 bases; junction bases outside the gene matches: 14. Germline V gene sequence: CDR1 LGHDT, CDR2 YNNKEL (reference sequence). The CDR3 sequence: CASSPGTGQVRSPLHF. CDR3 sequence (DNA): TGTGCCAGCAGCCCCGGGACAGGGCAGGTCCGGTCTCCCCTCCACTTT.

CDR3 residues: CASSLDRGVNYGYTF. The CDR3 region has the DNA TGTGCCAGCAGCCTGGACAGGGGCGTTAACTATGGCTACACCTTC. The chain couples TRBV14 to TRBJ1-2, with 9 bases that match TRBD1. Per the germline V gene, CDR1 is SGHDN and CDR2 is FVKESK. J lost 1 base, V lost 4 bases, and 4 bases had no gene match. This CDR3 is built from 15 residues. Filled out from reference TRBV14 and TRBJ1-2, the complete variable domain reads EAGVTQFPSHSVIEKGQTVTLRCDPISGHDNLYWYRRVMGKEIKFLLHFVKESKQDESGMPNNRFLAERTGGTYSTLKVQPAELEDSGVYFCASSLDRGVNYGYTFGSGTRLTVV.

This chain joins TRBV7-9 and TRBJ2-7; 10 bases map to TRBD1. The CDR3 totals 14 residues. Germline V lookup: CDR1 SEHNR, CDR2 FQNEAQ (reference sequence). Unmatched junction bases numbered 4, after V lost 5 bases and J lost 3 bases. As DNA, the CDR3 is TGTGCCAGCAGCAAGGACAGGGGGTTCTACGAGCAGTACTTC. Encoded protein: CASSKDRGFYEQYF.

The chain uses TRBV12-5 and TRBJ2-1; D might be TRBD1 (5 bases). Trimming stripped 1 base from V and 5 bases from J, with 15 bases between. The CDR3 runs to 16 residues. Germline lookup yields CDR1 LGHNT and CDR2 FRNRAP. DNA of the CDR3: TGTGCTAGTGGTTTGGAGGTGGGGCAGGCCGACAATGAGCAGTTCTTC. Amino acid sequence: CASGLEVGQADNEQFF. The whole variable domain, filled in from reference TRBV12-5 and TRBJ2-1, reads DARVTQTPRHKVTEMGQEVTMRCQPILGHNTVFWYRQTMMQGLELLAYFRNRAPLDDSGMPKDRFSAEMPDATLATLKIQPSEPRDSAVYFCASGLEVGQADNEQFFGPGTRLTVL.

J is TRBJ1-1 and V is TRBV20-1; D gene ambiguous. This CDR3 comprises 11 residues. CDR1 and CDR2 (germline): DFQATT, SNEGSKA (reference sequence). Trimming removed 7 bases from V and 7 bases from J, with 13 bases in between. The CDR3 nucleotides are TGCAGTGGAGGACGGGAGGGTGAAGCTTTCTTT. Protein product: CSGGREGEAFF.

The V call is TRBV9, the J call TRBJ2-7, with 9 bases fitting TRBD1. The ends lost 3 bases at V and 4 bases at J; junction bases unmatched: 5. Germline-derived CDR1 and CDR2 are SGDLS and YYNGEE. The CDR3 has 14 amino acids. The CDR3 coding sequence is TGTGCCAGCAGCGCAAGAGACAGGGGGTACGAGCAGTACTTC. Translating it yields CASSARDRGYEQYF.

The chain has TRBV6-5 and TRBJ2-7; 10 bases fit TRBD2. The CDR3 covers 15 residues. CDR1 MNHEY and CDR2 SVGAGI come from the germline V gene. V lost 6 bases and J lost 7; bases outside the gene matches: 12. The CDR3 protein is CASSRTSGAMWEQYF. In DNA form, the CDR3 reads TGTGCCAGCAGCCGGACTAGCGGAGCCATGTGGGAGCAGTACTTC.

The rearrangement joins TRBV19 to TRBJ2-7, with TRBD1 matching 9 bases. The CDR3 is 15 residues long. The germline CDR1 and CDR2 sequences are LNHDA and SQIVND (reference sequence). The V segment lost 3 bases and the J segment 5 bases; nucleotides outside the gene matches: 8. CDR3 sequence reads: CASSIGRDRAHEQYF. The DNA for the CDR3 is TGTGCCAGTAGTATCGGCCGGGACAGGGCCCACGAGCAGTACTTC.

The chain employs TRBV6-6 and TRBJ2-1; 9 bases agree with TRBD2. The germline V gene has CDR1 MNHNY and CDR2 SVGAGI (reference sequence). After removal of 5 bases from V and 9 bases from J, the junction contained 17 bases not matched to a gene. This CDR3 region has 17 residues. The CDR3 here is CASSPRISGSLGGEQFF. The CDR3 DNA reads as TGTGCCAGCAGTCCCCGTATTAGCGGGAGTTTAGGTGGTGAGCAGTTCTTC.

The table lists this clone with a count of one. The genes are TRBV5-6 and TRBJ2-7, with 7 bases lining up with TRBD1. Losses at the gene ends were 2 bases for V and 3 bases for J; bases not matched to a gene: 5. The germline gives CDR1 SGHDT, CDR2 YYEEEE. The CDR3 length is 14 residues. The CDR3 is CASSLGDSGYEQYF. In DNA form, the CDR3 reads TGTGCCAGCAGCTTAGGGGACAGCGGCTACGAGCAGTACTTC.

This chain connects TRBV7-3 to TRBJ2-1, with TRBD2 matching 8 bases. Looked up from germline, CDR1 is SGHTA and CDR2 is FQGTGA. This CDR3 comprises 16 residues. After removal of 2 bases from V and 5 bases from J, the junction contained 8 bases not matched to a gene. DNA of the CDR3: TGTGCCAGCAGCTTATCTGGTACTAGCGGACACAATGAGCAGTTCTTC. This translates into CASSLSGTSGHNEQFF.